This T cell receptor (beta chain) was captured by sequencing in a study of shared clonotypes between healthy human individuals. As concerns this clone: Antigen unknown.

General study findings and limits: Donor clonotype sharing was expected to depend on sequencing depth. For naive CD4 cells, around 5% of clonotypes were shared across a handful of donors. Sampling was confined to blood; repertoires within tissues likely differ.

Measured with immunoSEQ multiplex PCR; TCRdb has only the in-frame clones, and not every one. The data contain over a million clones, 75% to 85% of them singletons. This TCR derives from a man aged 18 to 30 in good health. Some clones in this sample may be carry-over from other donors' samples. Source material: memory CD4+ T cells from PBMCs. As to subset: CD45RA-negative fraction.

The CDR3 DNA sequence: TGTGCCAGCAGTTACGGGGCAGGGTCCTATGGCTACACCTTC. Its translation: CASSYGAGSYGYTF. This chain links TRBV6-5 with TRBJ1-2; D might be TRBD1 (5 bases). The CDR3 spans 14 residues. Germline CDR1 reads MNHEY; CDR2 reads SVGAGI. V was clipped by 2 bases and J by 4 bases, with 11 bases between them.